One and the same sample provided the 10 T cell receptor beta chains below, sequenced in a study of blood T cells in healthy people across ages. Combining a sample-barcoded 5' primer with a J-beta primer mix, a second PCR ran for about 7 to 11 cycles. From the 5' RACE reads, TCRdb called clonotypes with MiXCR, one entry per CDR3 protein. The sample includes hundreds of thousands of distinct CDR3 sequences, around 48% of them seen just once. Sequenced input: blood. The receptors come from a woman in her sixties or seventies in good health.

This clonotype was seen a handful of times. The CDR3 here is CASGGYTEAFF. CDR3 nucleotide sequence: TGTGCCAGCGGGGGGTACACTGAAGCTTTCTTT. The genes are TRBV7-2 and TRBJ1-1, with a possible D match to TRBD1 (5 bases). CDR3 length equals 11 residues. CDR1 SGHTA and CDR2 FQGNSA come from the germline V gene. V lost 8 bases to trimming and J lost 3 bases, with 7 bases between them. Complete variable domain (other parts from reference TRBV7-2 and TRBJ1-1): GAGVSQSPSNKVTEKGKDVELRCDPISGHTALYWYRQSLGQGLEFLIYFQGNSAPDKSGLPSDRFSAERTGGSVSTLTIQRTQQEDSAVYLCASGGYTEAFFGQGTRLTVV.

The CDR3 region has the DNA TGCAGTGCTAGAGATCGCAGCGCCTCCTACAATGAGCAGTTCTTC. Its translation: CSARDRSASYNEQFF. The V call is TRBV20-1, the J call TRBJ2-1; D uncertain. V lost 0 bases and J 0 bases, leaving 9 bases between the germline ends. The CDR3 is 15 residues long. The V gene's germline CDR1 is DFQATT and CDR2 SNEGSKA (reference sequence).

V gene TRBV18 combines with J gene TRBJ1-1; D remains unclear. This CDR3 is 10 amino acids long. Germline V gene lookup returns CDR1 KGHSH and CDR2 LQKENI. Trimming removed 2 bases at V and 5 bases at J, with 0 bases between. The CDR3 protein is CASSPTEAFF. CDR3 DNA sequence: TGTGCCAGCTCACCAACTGAAGCTTTCTTT.

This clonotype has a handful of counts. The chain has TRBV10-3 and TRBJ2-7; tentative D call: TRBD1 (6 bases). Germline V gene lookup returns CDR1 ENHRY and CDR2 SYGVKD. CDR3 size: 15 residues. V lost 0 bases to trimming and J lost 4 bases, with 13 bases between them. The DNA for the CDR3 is TGTGCCATCAGTGAGTCGGTGGGGGCCGTTTACGAGCAGTACTTC. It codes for CAISESVGAVYEQYF.

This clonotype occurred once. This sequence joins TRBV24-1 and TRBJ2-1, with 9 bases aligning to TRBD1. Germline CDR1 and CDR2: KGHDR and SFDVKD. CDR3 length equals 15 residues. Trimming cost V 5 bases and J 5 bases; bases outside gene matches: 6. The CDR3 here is CATSGRDRANNEQFF. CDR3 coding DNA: TGTGCCACCAGTGGTCGGGACAGGGCCAACAATGAGCAGTTCTTC.

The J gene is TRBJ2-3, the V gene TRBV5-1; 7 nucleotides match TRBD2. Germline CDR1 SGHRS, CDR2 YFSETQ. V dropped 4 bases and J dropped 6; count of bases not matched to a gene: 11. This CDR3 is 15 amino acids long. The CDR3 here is CASSPGLLDGDTQYF. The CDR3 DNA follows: TGCGCCAGCAGCCCGGGACTACTCGACGGGGATACGCAGTATTTT.

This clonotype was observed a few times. The CDR3 region has the DNA TGTGCCAGCAGCCCCTCGAGGAGGACTAGCGGGAAAATTAATGAGCAGTTCTTC. Protein product: CASSPSRRTSGKINEQFF. V gene TRBV6-2 or TRBV6-3 combines with J gene TRBJ2-1; 12 bases map to TRBD2. V was pared by 6 bases and J by 7 bases, with 16 bases of the junction left unmatched. CDR3 length: 18 residues. The germline CDR1 and CDR2 sequences are MNHEY and SVGEGT.

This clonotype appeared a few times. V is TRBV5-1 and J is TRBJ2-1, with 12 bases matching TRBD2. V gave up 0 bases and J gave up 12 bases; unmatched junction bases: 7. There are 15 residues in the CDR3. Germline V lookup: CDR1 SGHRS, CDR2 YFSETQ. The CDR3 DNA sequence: TGCGCCAGCAGCTTGGCCCTGACTAGCGGGAGCGTGCAGTTCTTC. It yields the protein CASSLALTSGSVQFF. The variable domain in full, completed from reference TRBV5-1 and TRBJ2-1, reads KAGVTQTPRYLIKTRGQQVTLSCSPISGHRSVSWYQQTPGQGLQFLFEYFSETQRNKGNFPGRFSGRQFSNSRSEMNVSTLELGDSALYLCASSLALTSGSVQFFGPGTRLTVL.

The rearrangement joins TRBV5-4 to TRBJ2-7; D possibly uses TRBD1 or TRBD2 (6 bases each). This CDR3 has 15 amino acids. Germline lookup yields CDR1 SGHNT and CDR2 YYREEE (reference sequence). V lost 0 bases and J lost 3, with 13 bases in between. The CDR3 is CASSLDGGGNYEQYF. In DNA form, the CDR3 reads TGTGCCAGCAGCTTGGATGGAGGGGGAAACTACGAGCAGTACTTC.

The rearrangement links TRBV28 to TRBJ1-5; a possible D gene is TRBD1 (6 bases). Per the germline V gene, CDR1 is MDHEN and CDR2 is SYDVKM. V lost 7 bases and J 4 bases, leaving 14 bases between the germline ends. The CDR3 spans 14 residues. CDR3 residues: CASKGDFGNQPQHF. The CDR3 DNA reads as TGTGCCAGCAAGGGGGATTTCGGGAATCAGCCCCAGCATTTT.